The 23 T cell receptor beta chains below all came from one sample that was sequenced in a study of shared clonotypes between healthy human individuals. The assay was immunoSEQ multiplex PCR, and TCRdb's table has in-frame clones only and misses some. The sample holds a few million clones, more than 90% seen once. The sample consisted of naive CD4+ T cells sorted from blood. Subset meaning: CD45RA+ positively selected. The receptors derive from a man between 18 and 29 years old in good health.

This sequence joins TRBV5-1 and TRBJ2-5, with no clear D. The germline CDR1 and CDR2 sequences are SGHRS and YFSETQ. V was cut by 1 base and J by 0 bases, with 10 bases left in between. The CDR3 length is 15 residues. The CDR3 nucleotides read TGCGCCAGCAGCTTGAACGGTCAATACCAAGAGACCCAGTACTTC. It is translated as CASSLNGQYQETQYF.

About this clone itself: At the DNA level, this CDR3 is encoded by other sequences in the same sample as well. The V and J genes are TRBV5-1 and TRBJ2-5, with 9 bases fitting TRBD2. The length of the CDR3 is 14 residues. The V gene end was trimmed by 0 bases and the J gene end by 5 bases; junction bases not matched to a gene: 2. The germline V gene has CDR1 SGHRS and CDR2 YFSETQ. CDR3 in DNA: TGCGCCAGCAGCTTGGAGCTAGCGGGGGAGACCCAGTACTTC. Its translation: CASSLELAGETQYF.

This clone was detected only once. V and J are TRBV18 and TRBJ2-7, with 11 positions matching TRBD1. V trimming: 4 bases; J trimming: 3 bases; junction bases outside the gene matches: 5. Germline lookup yields CDR1 KGHSH and CDR2 LQKENI. The CDR3 length is 15 residues. The CDR3 sequence: CASSHPGQGDYEQYF. DNA of the CDR3: TGTGCCAGCTCACACCCGGGACAGGGGGACTACGAGCAGTACTTC.

This chain uses TRBV7-9 with TRBJ1-6; D possibly corresponds to TRBD1 (5 bases). The V end lost 11 bases, the J end lost 4 bases, and 15 bases lay between the germline ends. Germline CDR1 SEHNR, CDR2 FQNEAQ (reference sequence). The CDR3 has 14 residues. The CDR3 reads CACVKGDYNSPLHF. The CDR3 DNA sequence: TGTGCCTGCGTGAAAGGGGATTATAATTCACCCCTCCACTTT.

V and J are TRBV4-1 and TRBJ2-7; D not certain. CDR3 size: 12 residues. V was cut by 1 base and J by 6 bases, with 7 bases left in between. Germline loops: CDR1 MGHRA, CDR2 YSYEKL. The CDR3 coding sequence is TGCGCCAGCAGCCAAGCCATCGGCGAGCAGTACTTC. It specifies CASSQAIGEQYF.

The CDR3 DNA reads TGTGCCAGCAGCCAAGATCGGTCGGCTATCGGCTACACCTTC. Protein product: CASSQDRSAIGYTF. The rearrangement links TRBV14 to TRBJ1-2; D unclear. V was trimmed by 0 bases and J by 8 bases, leaving 13 bases between them. The CDR3 sequence is 14 residues long. Germline CDR1 is SGHDN and CDR2 is FVKESK.

This clone has ten or more counts. J is TRBJ2-1 and V is TRBV28; no clear D. The V end was cut by 3 bases, the J end by 8 bases, with 11 bases between. The CDR3 runs to 13 residues. Germline V lookup: CDR1 MDHEN, CDR2 SYDVKM. CDR3: CASSFRAWDEQFF. DNA of the CDR3: TGTGCCAGCAGTTTTCGCGCATGGGATGAGCAGTTCTTC.

The rearrangement joins TRBV5-4 to TRBJ2-7; D unresolved. The CDR3 spans 14 residues. Germline V gene data show CDR1 as SGHNT and CDR2 as YYREEE (reference sequence). V was clipped by 3 bases and J by 4 bases, with 14 bases between them. The CDR3 DNA sequence: TGTGCCAGCAGCTATGACCGCCGTTGGTACGAGCAGTACTTC. Translation gives CASSYDRRWYEQYF.

The chain recombines TRBV11-2 with TRBJ1-6, with a tentative D call TRBD1 (5 bases). V lost 5 bases and J 1 base, leaving 9 bases between the germline ends. CDR1 is SGHAT and CDR2 is FQNNGV in the germline V gene. This CDR3 spans 15 amino acids. The CDR3 reads CASSPGGSYNSPLHF. Written as DNA, the CDR3 is TGTGCCAGCAGCCCCGGGGGGTCCTATAATTCACCCCTCCACTTT.

The chain links TRBV10-1 to TRBJ2-5; D is unresolved. Germline lookup yields CDR1 WNHNN and CDR2 SYGVQD (reference sequence). Trimming cost V 3 bases and J 4 bases, with 9 bases left between them. CDR3 length: 13 residues. This CDR3 reads CASSEGVAETQYF. The CDR3, as DNA: TGCGCCAGCAGTGAAGGAGTAGCAGAGACCCAGTACTTC.

This chain connects TRBV28 to TRBJ1-1, with a weak D call TRBD1 (6 bases). V lost 6 bases, J lost 1 base, and 15 bases lay in between. This CDR3 has 15 amino acids. In germline, CDR1 is MDHEN, CDR2 SYDVKM. The CDR3 loop reads CASRVYRVANTEAFF. The DNA of the CDR3 is TGTGCCAGCAGAGTCTACAGGGTTGCGAACACTGAAGCTTTCTTT.

The chain recombines TRBV10-2 with TRBJ2-6; TRBD2 is a possible D gene (5 bases). The CDR3 totals 15 residues. With 8 bases removed from V and 0 bases from J, the gap between germline ends came to 11 bases. Germline CDR1 WSHSY, CDR2 SAAADI. CDR3 loop: CASGPGVSGANVLTF. Here the CDR3 DNA reads TGCGCCAGCGGTCCCGGGGTCTCTGGGGCCAACGTCCTGACTTTC.

The chain recombines TRBV19 with TRBJ1-5; possibly TRBD1 for D (6 bases). V lost 0 bases and J 3 bases, leaving 18 bases between the germline ends. Per the germline V gene, CDR1 is LNHDA and CDR2 is SQIVND (reference sequence). The CDR3 consists of 18 residues. In DNA form, the CDR3 reads TGTGCCAGTAGTATAGAGACCCCGCGACAGGTGTTCAATCAGCCCCAGCATTTT. This encodes CASSIETPRQVFNQPQHF.

The chain links TRBV30 to TRBJ1-1; possible D gene TRBD1, 6 bases. The CDR3 length is 14 residues. Trimming took 7 bases from V and 1 from J, leaving 16 bases between them. From germline, CDR1 is GTSNPN and CDR2 SVGIG (reference sequence). CDR3 amino acids: CAFFKGTPNTEAFF. The CDR3 bases are TGTGCCTTTTTTAAGGGGACACCGAACACTGAAGCTTTCTTT.

V and J are TRBV5-1 and TRBJ2-4; 8 nucleotides agree with TRBD2. The junction had 14 bases not matched to a gene; V was cut back by 4 bases and J by 8 bases. Germline V lookup: CDR1 SGHRS, CDR2 YFSETQ. This CDR3 contains 16 residues. In DNA form, the CDR3 reads TGCGCCAGCAGCGGTGCGGGGGGTAGCCCTCGGGACATTCAGTACTTC. Protein sequence: CASSGAGGSPRDIQYF. The full variable domain, in which reference TRBV5-1 and TRBJ2-4 provide the parts outside the CDR3, is KAGVTQTPRYLIKTRGQQVTLSCSPISGHRSVSWYQQTPGQGLQFLFEYFSETQRNKGNFPGRFSGRQFSNSRSEMNVSTLELGDSALYLCASSGAGGSPRDIQYFGAGTRLSVL.

The gene calls are TRBV18 and TRBJ2-1; 11 bases agree with TRBD2. The CDR3 is made up of 16 amino acids. V was pared by 3 bases and J by 5 bases, with 6 bases of the junction left unmatched. The germline V gene encodes CDR1 KGHSH and CDR2 LQKENI. The CDR3 here is CASSPATSGRDNEQFF. The CDR3 nucleotides read TGTGCCAGCTCACCCGCTACTAGCGGGAGAGACAATGAGCAGTTCTTC.

The CDR3 nucleotides read TGTGCCAGTAGTACGACTAGCGGGAGGTATACGCAGTATTTT. Its protein product is CASSTTSGRYTQYF. The V and J genes are TRBV19 and TRBJ2-3; 13 bases align to TRBD2. Germline lookup yields CDR1 LNHDA and CDR2 SQIVND (reference sequence). This CDR3 is built from 14 residues. After removal of 4 bases from V and 7 bases from J, the junction contained 2 bases not matched to a gene.

This rearrangement joins TRBV4-3 to TRBJ1-1; D remains ambiguous. The germline gives CDR1 LGHNA, CDR2 YSLEER. CDR3 length equals 16 residues. V was clipped by 5 bases and J by 2 bases, with 18 bases between them. The CDR3 reads CASSYAGERPNTEAFF. The CDR3 DNA follows: TGCGCCAGCAGCTACGCGGGTGAAAGGCCTAACACTGAAGCTTTCTTT.

The chain couples TRBV10-2 to TRBJ2-7; the D is unclear. CDR3 length equals 14 residues. The V end lost 6 bases, the J end lost 3 bases, and 15 bases lay between the germline ends. Germline V lookup: CDR1 WSHSY, CDR2 SAAADI. The CDR3 loop is CASSHPGRLYEQYF. The CDR3 bases are TGCGCCAGCAGCCATCCAGGACGACTCTACGAGCAGTACTTC.

The rearrangement uses TRBV5-1 and TRBJ2-7, with 10 positions matching TRBD1. V was clipped by 2 bases and J by 1 base; unmatched bases: 9. CDR3 size: 17 residues. Germline V gene sequence: CDR1 SGHRS, CDR2 YFSETQ. The CDR3 protein is CASSFFPPGQGSYEQYF. For the CDR3, the DNA is TGCGCCAGCAGCTTTTTCCCCCCGGGACAGGGGTCCTACGAGCAGTACTTC.

The chain uses TRBV7-9 and TRBJ2-2, with 8 bases that match TRBD1. Germline V gene data show CDR1 as SEHNR and CDR2 as FQNEAQ (reference sequence). This CDR3 comprises 16 residues. V lost 4 bases and J lost 7; bases outside the gene matches: 11. The CDR3 sequence is CASSYGQGVYVGELFF. DNA of the CDR3: TGTGCCAGCAGCTACGGACAGGGCGTGTATGTCGGGGAGCTGTTTTTT.

The chain uses TRBV7-2 and TRBJ2-7, with a tentative D call TRBD1 (6 bases). CDR3 length: 13 residues. CDR1 and CDR2 from the germline V gene are SGHTA and FQGNSA. The ends were cut back, 6 bases at V and 9 bases at J, with 18 bases in the middle. CDR3 sequence: CASSRGRGEVQYF. CDR3 nucleotide sequence: TGTGCCAGCAGTAGGGGCAGGGGAGAGGTGCAGTACTTC.

The chain combines TRBV7-9 with TRBJ1-2, with TRBD1 matching over 9 bases. The CDR3 contains 14 residues. Trimming removed 5 bases from V and 0 bases from J; junction bases left unmatched: 1. In germline, CDR1 is SEHNR, CDR2 FQNEAQ (reference sequence). This chain's CDR3 is CASSGTGSNYGYTF. CDR3 nucleotides: TGTGCCAGCAGCGGGACAGGGTCTAACTATGGCTACACCTTC.